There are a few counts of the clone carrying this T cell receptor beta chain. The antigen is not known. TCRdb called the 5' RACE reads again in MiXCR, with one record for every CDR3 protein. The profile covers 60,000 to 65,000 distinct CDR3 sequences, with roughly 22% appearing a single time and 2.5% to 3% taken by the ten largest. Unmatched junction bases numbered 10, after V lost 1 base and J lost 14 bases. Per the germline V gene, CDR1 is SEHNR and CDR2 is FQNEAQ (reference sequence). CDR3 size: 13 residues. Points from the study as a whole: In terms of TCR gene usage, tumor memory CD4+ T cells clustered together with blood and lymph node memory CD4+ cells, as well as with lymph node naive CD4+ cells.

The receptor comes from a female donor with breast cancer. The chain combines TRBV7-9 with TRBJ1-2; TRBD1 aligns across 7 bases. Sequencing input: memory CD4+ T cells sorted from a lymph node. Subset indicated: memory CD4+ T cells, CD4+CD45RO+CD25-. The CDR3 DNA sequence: TGTGCCAGCAGCTTAGAATACCGCGACAGGGTGACCTTC. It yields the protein CASSLEYRDRVTF.